This record concerns one T cell receptor beta chain sequence. The entry originates in a study of blood T cell repertoires in COVID-19. V lost 4 bases to trimming and J lost 0 bases, with 4 bases between them. CDR1 is KGHDR, CDR2 SFDVKD, per germline. This CDR3 has 13 amino acids. Sequenced by immunoSEQ multiplex PCR; TCRdb stores in-frame clones only, minus some. The data hold nearly 400,000 clones, with roughly 86% observed a single time. The receptor was derived from a woman aged 25-40 years who had recovered from COVID-19. The rearrangement links TRBV24-1 to TRBJ2-3, with unresolved D. Input material: PBMCs or T cells enriched from blood (not recorded which). As DNA, the CDR3 is TGTGCCACCAGTGAGCGAAGCACAGATACGCAGTATTTT. Encoded protein: CATSERSTDTQYF.